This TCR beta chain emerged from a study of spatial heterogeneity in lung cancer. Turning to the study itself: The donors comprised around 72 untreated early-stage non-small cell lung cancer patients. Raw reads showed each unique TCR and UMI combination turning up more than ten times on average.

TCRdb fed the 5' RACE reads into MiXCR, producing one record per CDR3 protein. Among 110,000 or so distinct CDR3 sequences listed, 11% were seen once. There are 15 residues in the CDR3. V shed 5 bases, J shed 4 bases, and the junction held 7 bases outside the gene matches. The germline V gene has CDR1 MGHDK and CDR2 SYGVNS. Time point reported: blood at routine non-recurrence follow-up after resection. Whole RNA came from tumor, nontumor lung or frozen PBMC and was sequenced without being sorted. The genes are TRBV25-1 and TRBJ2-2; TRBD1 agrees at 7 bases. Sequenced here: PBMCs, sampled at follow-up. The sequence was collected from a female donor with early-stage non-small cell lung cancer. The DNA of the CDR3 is TGTGCCAGCAGTCGGGCAGGGGGAGTCACCGGGGAGCTGTTTTTT. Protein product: CASSRAGGVTGELFF.